This T cell receptor (beta chain) was sequenced during a study of T cell responses to AZD1222 COVID-19 vaccine. Profiling relied on immunoSEQ multiplex PCR, and the TCRdb table lists in-frame clones only, not all of them. The sample gives around 190,000 clones, roughly 88% of which show up once; approximately 0.49% is in the top ten. Source: peripheral blood, taken on day 0 of AZD1222 vaccination. This receptor was obtained from an adult in good health.

The CDR3 loop reads CASSQDGGEPRDTQYF. Here the CDR3 DNA reads TGTGCCAGCAGCCAAGACGGGGGGGAGCCGAGAGATACGCAGTATTTT. The chain uses TRBV3-1 (or the pseudogene TRBV3-2) and TRBJ2-3, with 8 bases matching TRBD2. Germline V CDR1 and CDR2: LGHDT, YNNKEL (reference sequence). The CDR3 totals 16 residues. V was clipped by 0 bases and J by 5 bases; unmatched bases: 7.